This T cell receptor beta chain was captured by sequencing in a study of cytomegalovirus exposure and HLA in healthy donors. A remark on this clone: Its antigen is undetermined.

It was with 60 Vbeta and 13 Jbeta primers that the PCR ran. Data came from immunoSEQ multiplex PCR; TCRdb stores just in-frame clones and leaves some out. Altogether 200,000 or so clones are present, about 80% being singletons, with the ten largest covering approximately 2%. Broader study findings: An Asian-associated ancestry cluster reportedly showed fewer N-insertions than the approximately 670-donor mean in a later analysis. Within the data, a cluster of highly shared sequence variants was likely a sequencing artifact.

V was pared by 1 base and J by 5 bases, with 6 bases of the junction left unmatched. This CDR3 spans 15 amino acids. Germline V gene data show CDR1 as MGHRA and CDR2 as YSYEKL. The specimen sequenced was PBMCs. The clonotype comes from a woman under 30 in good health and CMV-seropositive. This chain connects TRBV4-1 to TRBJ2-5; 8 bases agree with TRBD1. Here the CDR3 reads CASSQGQGARETQYF. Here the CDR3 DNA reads TGCGCCAGCAGCCAAGGGCAGGGGGCCCGGGAGACCCAGTACTTC.